This entry is about one T cell receptor (beta chain). Its cognate antigen is unknown. Naive CD8 cells lacked CD45RO and underwent positive selection for CCR7, leaving out terminally differentiated effector memory CD45RA+ cells. Germline CDR1 and CDR2: MNHEY and SVGAGI. Trimming stripped 4 bases from V and 7 bases from J, with 8 bases between. This CDR3 spans 12 amino acids. TCRdb's copy holds only in-frame clones and misses some; the assay was immunoSEQ multiplex PCR. The repertoire holds roughly 850,000 clones, about 97% seen once, with around 0.25% in the top ten. This entry comes from a study of shared clonotypes between healthy human individuals. Study-wide results and caveats: The authors expected sequencing depth to affect clonotype sharing among donors. Sample collection involved blood only; tissue repertoires are likely different.

This chain uses TRBV6-5 with TRBJ2-1; D uncertain. This sequence was found in a man aged 25-45 years in good health. The sample taken for sequencing was naive CD8+ T cells sorted from blood. The CDR3 region has the DNA TGTGCCAGCAGTTCTCTCGAGAATGAGCAGTTCTTC. The encoded protein is CASSSLENEQFF.